This entry concerns a single T cell receptor beta chain. Its antigen is still unknown. This CDR3 has 13 residues. Looked up from germline, CDR1 is KGHSH and CDR2 is LQKENI. Trimming cost V 3 bases and J 4 bases, with 8 bases left between them. This sample was included in a study of cytomegalovirus exposure and HLA in healthy donors. General observations from the study: Most of the CMV-associated TCR beta chains (in a later analysis) appeared to be HLA-restricted. After further analysis at a later stage, 16,951 TCR beta sequences were associated with HLA alleles at 0.05 false discovery rate.

The PCR used 60 Vbeta and 13 Jbeta primers. Generated by immunoSEQ multiplex PCR, the TCRdb table keeps only in-frame clones and is missing some. The sample lists approximately 120,000 clones, roughly 80% occurring once. The TCR comes from a man younger than 35 in good health and CMV-seropositive. Material for sequencing was PBMCs. V is TRBV18 and J is TRBJ2-3; D gene ambiguous. The DNA of the CDR3 is TGTGCCAGCTCACCCCGTGTTCCAGATACGCAGTATTTT. It encodes CASSPRVPDTQYF.